The following is a T cell receptor (beta chain) sequence with its context. Relative to the germline gene, one junction end is altered; a read error may explain this. Using its own MiXCR run on the 5' RACE reads, TCRdb lists one record per CDR3 protein. The sample holds about 220,000 distinct CDR3 sequences, over 9.5% seen once. This sample is drawn from a study of CD8 T cells in ankylosing spondylitis. From germline, CDR1 is SQVTM and CDR2 ANQGSEA. The CDR3 extends over 15 amino acids. What was sequenced was blood, either unsorted or a sorted T cell fraction (not recorded which). The sequence derives from a male donor with ankylosing spondylitis or in good health (not recorded which). The chain links TRBV29-1 to TRBJ2-5; the match to TRBD2 covers 7 bases. Written as DNA, the CDR3 is TGCAGCGTTGAAGATCCCTTGGTCAGGGAGGGGACCCAGCACTTC. Residues: CSVEDPLVREGTQHF.